This TCR beta chain appears in the sequencing data of a study of cytomegalovirus exposure and HLA in healthy donors. Germline V gives CDR1 SEHNR, CDR2 FQNEAQ (reference sequence). J gave up 0 bases and V 5 bases, and 9 bases lay outside the gene matches. This CDR3 is built from 17 residues. With 60 Vbeta and 13 Jbeta primers, the PCR was carried out. Profiling relied on immunoSEQ multiplex PCR, and the TCRdb table lists in-frame clones only, not all of them. Of approximately 80,000 clones listed, around 78% were seen once; the top ten hold around 2.7%. The gene calls are TRBV7-9 and TRBJ2-4, with 8 bases lining up with TRBD2. This sequence was found in a male donor in good health and CMV-seropositive. Sequences were obtained from PBMCs. The CDR3 sequence is CASSDRGGDLAKNIQYF. The CDR3 DNA follows: TGTGCCAGCAGCGATCGGGGGGGGGACCTAGCCAAAAACATTCAGTACTTC.